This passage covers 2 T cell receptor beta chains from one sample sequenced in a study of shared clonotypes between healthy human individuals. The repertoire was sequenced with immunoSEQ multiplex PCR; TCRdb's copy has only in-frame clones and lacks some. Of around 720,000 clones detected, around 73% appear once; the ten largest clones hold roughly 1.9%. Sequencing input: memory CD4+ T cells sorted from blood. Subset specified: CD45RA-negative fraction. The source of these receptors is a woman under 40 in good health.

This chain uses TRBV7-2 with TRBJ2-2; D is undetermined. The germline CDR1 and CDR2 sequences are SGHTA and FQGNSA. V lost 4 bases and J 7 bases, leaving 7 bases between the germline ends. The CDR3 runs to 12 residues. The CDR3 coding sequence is TGTGCCAGCAGCTCCTACGGCGGGGAGCTGTTTTTT. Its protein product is CASSSYGGELFF. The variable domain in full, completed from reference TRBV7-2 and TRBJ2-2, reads GAGVSQSPSNKVTEKGKDVELRCDPISGHTALYWYRQSLGQGLEFLIYFQGNSAPDKSGLPSDRFSAERTGGSVSTLTIQRTQQEDSAVYLCASSSYGGELFFGEGSRLTVL.

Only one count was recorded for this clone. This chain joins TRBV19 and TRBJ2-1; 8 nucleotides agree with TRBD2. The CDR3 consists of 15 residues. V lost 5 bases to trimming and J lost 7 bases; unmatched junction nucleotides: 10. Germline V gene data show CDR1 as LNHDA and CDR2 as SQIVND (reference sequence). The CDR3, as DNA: TGTGCCAGTAGTTTTCCGGGACTAGTGAATAATGAGCAGTTCTTC. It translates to CASSFPGLVNNEQFF.